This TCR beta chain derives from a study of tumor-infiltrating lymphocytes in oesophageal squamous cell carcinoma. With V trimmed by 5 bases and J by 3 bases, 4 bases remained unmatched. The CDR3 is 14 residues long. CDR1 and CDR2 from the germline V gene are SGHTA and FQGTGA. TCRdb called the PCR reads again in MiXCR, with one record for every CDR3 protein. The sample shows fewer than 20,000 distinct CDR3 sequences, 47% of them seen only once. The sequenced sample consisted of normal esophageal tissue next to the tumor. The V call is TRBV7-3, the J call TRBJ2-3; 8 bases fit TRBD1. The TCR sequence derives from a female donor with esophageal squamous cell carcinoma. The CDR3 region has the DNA TGTGCCAGCAGCCGGCAGGGGGCAACAGATACGCAGTATTTT. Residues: CASSRQGATDTQYF. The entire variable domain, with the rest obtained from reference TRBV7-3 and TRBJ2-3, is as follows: GAGVSQTPSNKVTEKGKYVELRCDPISGHTALYWYRQSLGQGPEFLIYFQGTGAADDSGLPNDRFFAVRPEGSVSTLKIQRTERGDSAVYLCASSRQGATDTQYFGPGTRLTVL.